Below, one TCR beta chain is given with its context. This sample was included in a study of blood T cell repertoires in COVID-19. Across the whole study: COVID-19 samples collected from the United States, Italy and Spain covered acute and convalescent phases. PBMCs, B-cell-depleted T cells, or T cells were the source of the cDNA or gDNA that made up the material.

Authors' data handling: Estimation of nucleated cell counts relied on the amplification of reference gene primers. Using immunoSEQ multiplex PCR, the repertoire was profiled, and TCRdb retains in-frame clones only, with some absent. Clone size and the V and J calls come from that table; the DNA yielded D and trimming. The data show about 200,000 clones, approximately 81% seen once. This clonotype was obtained from a woman aged 80 or over with acute or convalescent COVID-19. Sequenced: peripheral blood.

In nucleotides, the CDR3 is TGTGCCAGTAGCAAGGGACAGCGTGCCCCTTATAGCAATCAGCCCCAGCATTTT. Protein: CASSKGQRAPYSNQPQHF. This sequence joins TRBV19 and TRBJ1-5; 7 nucleotides align to TRBD1. The V and J ends lost 6 bases and 0 bases, in that order; junction bases with no gene match: 14. Per the germline V gene, CDR1 is LNHDA and CDR2 is SQIVND (reference sequence). CDR3 length equals 18 residues.